These 18 T cell receptor beta chains share one sample of origin, sequenced in a study of neoadjuvant anti-PD-1 for oral cavity cancer. The time point here: after neoadjuvant nivolumab, at surgical resection. Produced via immunoSEQ multiplex PCR; TCRdb's table is partial and in-frame only. The data show 40,000 to 50,000 clones, approximately 80% seen once. This specimen consisted of PBMCs, obtained after nivolumab (anti-PD-1) treatment. Receptor source: a person between 40 and 79 years old with oral cavity squamous cell carcinoma.

V gene TRBV6-5 combines with J gene TRBJ1-1; D is uncertain. The CDR3 length is 13 residues. V dropped 0 bases and J dropped 4 bases, with 6 bases sitting between them. Germline V gene sequence: CDR1 MNHEY, CDR2 SVGAGI. This CDR3 reads CASSYSSPTEAFF. CDR3 DNA: TGTGCCAGCAGTTACTCGAGCCCCACTGAAGCTTTCTTT.

This chain joins TRBV29-1 and TRBJ1-1; 10 nucleotides align to TRBD1. Germline V lookup: CDR1 SQVTM, CDR2 ANQGSEA. V lost 5 bases and J lost 6; bases outside the gene matches: 6. This CDR3 has 13 amino acids. The CDR3 here is CSVKGQGISEAFF. The CDR3 DNA reads as TGCAGCGTTAAGGGACAGGGGATCTCTGAAGCTTTCTTT.

The rearrangement joins TRBV28 to TRBJ1-1; the match to TRBD1 covers 8 bases. Germline-derived CDR1 and CDR2 are MDHEN and SYDVKM. This CDR3 is built from 15 residues. V lost 5 bases and J lost 3; bases outside the gene matches: 8. Written as DNA, the CDR3 is TGTGCCAGCAGTCGGGCAGGGGGCGGCGACACTGAAGCTTTCTTT. Protein sequence: CASSRAGGGDTEAFF.

A few counts support this clone. This chain connects TRBV14 to TRBJ1-1, with D hard to call. The CDR3 has 13 residues. Trimming left V 4 bases short and J 0 bases short, with 6 bases between. Germline CDR1 and CDR2: SGHDN and FVKESK. The CDR3: CASSRQMNTEAFF. The CDR3 DNA is TGTGCCAGCAGCCGCCAAATGAACACTGAAGCTTTCTTT.

This chain connects TRBV4-1 to TRBJ2-2, with D perhaps TRBD1 or TRBD2 (5 bases each). From germline, CDR1 is MGHRA and CDR2 YSYEKL. This CDR3 comprises 15 residues. V was pared by 6 bases and J by 4 bases, with 15 bases between. This CDR3 is CASRRAGWGTGELFF. In DNA, the CDR3 is TGCGCCAGCAGGAGGGCAGGGTGGGGCACCGGGGAGCTGTTTTTT.

V and J are TRBV2 and TRBJ2-1, with TRBD2 matching over 10 bases. V was pared by 4 bases and J by 9 bases, with 9 bases of the junction left unmatched. This CDR3 is 15 amino acids long. Looked up from germline, CDR1 is SNHLY and CDR2 is FYNNEI. The CDR3 DNA is TGTGCCAGCAGTGGAATTAGCGGGGGGCCGGGTGAGCAGTTCTTC. This sequence encodes CASSGISGGPGEQFF.

The chain employs TRBV5-6 and TRBJ2-4; D may be TRBD1 (6 bases). V lost 4 bases and J 7 bases, leaving 15 bases between the germline ends. The V gene's germline CDR1 is SGHDT and CDR2 YYEEEE. CDR3 length equals 14 residues. This CDR3 is CASSAPTGTNIQYF. The CDR3 region has the DNA TGTGCCAGCAGCGCTCCTACAGGGACGAACATTCAGTACTTC.

The chain uses TRBV19 and TRBJ1-1, with a possible D match to TRBD1 (5 bases). The V gene's germline CDR1 is LNHDA and CDR2 SQIVND (reference sequence). The CDR3 is made up of 15 amino acids. V lost 4 bases and J lost 4, with 16 bases in between. The CDR3 here is CASSTPGAGGTEAFF. The CDR3 DNA follows: TGTGCCAGTAGTACCCCCGGCGCCGGGGGCACTGAAGCTTTCTTT. Together with reference TRBV19 and TRBJ1-1, the CDR3 gives the full variable domain: DGGITQSPKYLFRKEGQNVTLSCEQNLNHDAMYWYRQDPGQGLRLIYYSQIVNDFQKGDIAEGYSVSREKKESFPLTVTSAQKNPTAFYLCASSTPGAGGTEAFFGQGTRLTVV.

The chain joins TRBV7-3 to TRBJ1-1; D is perhaps TRBD1 (5 bases). In germline, CDR1 is SGHTA, CDR2 FQGTGA. The CDR3 has 15 amino acids. The V and J ends lost 1 base and 5 bases respectively, with 14 bases between them. CDR3 sequence (DNA): TGTGCCAGCAGCTTAATGCAGGGTAGTGGGACTGAAGCTTTCTTT. Translating it yields CASSLMQGSGTEAFF.

The gene calls are TRBV27 and TRBJ1-1; D may be TRBD1 (5 bases). Trimming took off 2 bases at V and 0 bases at J, with 10 bases between the two ends. CDR3 length equals 15 residues. Germline V gene data show CDR1 as MNHEY and CDR2 as SMNVEV (reference sequence). CDR3 nucleotide sequence: TGTGCCAGCAGTTTAGGCGGGACTCTGAACACTGAAGCTTTCTTT. Its translation is CASSLGGTLNTEAFF.

The genes are TRBV5-1 and TRBJ1-1; D is undetermined. This CDR3 spans 13 amino acids. CDR1 is SGHRS and CDR2 is YFSETQ in the germline V gene. Trimming pared 4 bases from V and 3 bases from J, leaving 10 bases between. CDR3 protein: CASSLEGHTEAFF. DNA of the CDR3: TGCGCCAGCAGCCTGGAAGGGCACACTGAAGCTTTCTTT.

The rearrangement links TRBV2 to TRBJ2-7; 8 nucleotides match TRBD2. The CDR3 covers 14 residues. With V trimmed by 6 bases and J by 2 bases, 6 bases remained unmatched. Germline CDR1 reads SNHLY; CDR2 reads FYNNEI. In nucleotides, the CDR3 is TGTGCCAGCAGGGTGACTAGCGCAGCCTACGAGCAGTACTTC. Translating gives CASRVTSAAYEQYF.

The chain is built from TRBV30 and TRBJ1-2, with 7 bases aligning to TRBD1. Trimming at V came to 2 bases and at J to 4 bases, leaving 7 bases not matched to a gene. Germline V lookup: CDR1 GTSNPN, CDR2 SVGIG (reference sequence). The CDR3 runs to 14 residues. The DNA of the CDR3 is TGTGCCTGGAGTCCGCTCGGGACAGTCTATGGCTACACCTTC. It yields the protein CAWSPLGTVYGYTF.

This clone was counted only a few times. The chain links TRBV7-3 to TRBJ2-7, with 8 positions matching TRBD2. Unmatched junction bases numbered 4, after V lost 1 base and J lost 2 bases. Looked up from germline, CDR1 is SGHTA and CDR2 is FQGTGA. The CDR3 extends over 15 amino acids. Here the CDR3 DNA reads TGTGCCAGCAGCTTAAGGCTAGCGGGCCCCTACGAGCAGTACTTC. The encoded protein is CASSLRLAGPYEQYF.

The V call is TRBV2, the J call TRBJ2-5; 14 bases are a match to TRBD2. J lost 5 bases, V lost 6 bases, and 8 bases had no gene match. CDR1 is SNHLY and CDR2 is FYNNEI in the germline V gene. This CDR3 comprises 16 residues. DNA of the CDR3: TGTGCCAGCAGGAGGACTAGCGGGGGGTCTCGGGAGACCCAGTACTTC. Encoded protein: CASRRTSGGSRETQYF.

The V call is TRBV6-1, the J call TRBJ1-1; a weak D match, TRBD1 (5 bases). Germline CDR1 MNHNS, CDR2 SASEGT. The CDR3 has 13 amino acids. The germline V and J ends were trimmed by 4 bases and 0 bases, with 6 bases remaining between them. In nucleotides, the CDR3 is TGTGCCAGCAGTGGACAGTTGAACACTGAAGCTTTCTTT. It specifies CASSGQLNTEAFF.

This chain uses TRBV9 with TRBJ2-1; 7 nucleotides match TRBD2. This CDR3 comprises 13 residues. J gave up 10 bases and V 4 bases, and 8 bases lay outside the gene matches. Germline V gives CDR1 SGDLS, CDR2 YYNGEE. CDR3 nucleotide sequence: TGTGCCAGCAGCTTAGGACTAGAAAGGGAGCAGTTCTTC. Translating it yields CASSLGLEREQFF.

The rearrangement links TRBV9 to TRBJ2-4; D might be TRBD2 (7 bases). From germline, CDR1 is SGDLS and CDR2 YYNGEE. This CDR3 is built from 14 residues. Trimming removed 3 bases at V and 9 bases at J, with 16 bases between. The CDR3 nucleotides are TGTGCCAGCAGCGCACTAAGGGGAGGGGGCATTCAGTACTTC. It specifies CASSALRGGGIQYF.